These T cell receptor beta chains were read from a single sample in a study of blood T cell repertoires in COVID-19. Sequenced by immunoSEQ multiplex PCR; TCRdb stores in-frame clones only, minus some. The sample has around 230,000 clones, around 83% seen once. The sequenced sample was peripheral blood. The receptors here all came from an older woman with active or convalescent COVID-19. Both conserved end residues are trimmed from each CDR3. A D gene is named only where the DNA matches it firmly.

d_gene: TRBD1
v_gene: TRBV18
CDR3aa: ASSQQGSNQPQH

d_gene: TRBD1
v_gene: TRBV12-3/TRBV12-4
CDR3aa: ASSQGEETQY

d_gene: TRBD2
v_gene: TRBV10-3
CDR3aa: AISAGTSGGATETQY

d_gene: TRBD1
v_gene: TRBV7-9
CDR3aa: ASSSWTGNYNEQF

d_gene: .
v_gene: TRBV18
CDR3aa: ASSPNNANTEAF

d_gene: .
v_gene: TRBV7-7
CDR3aa: ASSYGSQETQY

d_gene: .
v_gene: TRBV7-9
CDR3aa: ASSFREYNTEAF

d_gene: TRBD1
v_gene: TRBV11-2
CDR3aa: ASSRAGTGGYHEQY

d_gene: .
v_gene: TRBV6-2/TRBV6-3
CDR3aa: ASSYPGGPGEQY

d_gene: .
v_gene: TRBV11-2
CDR3aa: ASSLGEHTFSGNTIY

d_gene: .
v_gene: TRBV5-8
CDR3aa: ASSLTDYNEQF

d_gene: TRBD2
v_gene: TRBV3-1/TRBV3-2
CDR3aa: ASSQLRGLEETQY

d_gene: .
v_gene: TRBV18
CDR3aa: ASSPATGYEQY

d_gene: TRBD1
v_gene: TRBV5-5
CDR3aa: ASSTTGRVGMNTEAF

d_gene: TRBD1
v_gene: TRBV30
CDR3aa: AWSRQGGNQPQH

d_gene: .
v_gene: TRBV28
CDR3aa: ASSLSRRGKETQY

d_gene: TRBD1
v_gene: TRBV6-1
CDR3aa: ASSAGDRGPNEKLF

d_gene: .
v_gene: TRBV6-5
CDR3aa: ASSPSTGFGYT

d_gene: .
v_gene: TRBV24-1
CDR3aa: ATSDSSTGELF

d_gene: TRBD1
v_gene: TRBV6-5
CDR3aa: ASRGQGAGDTEAF

d_gene: TRBD1
v_gene: TRBV5-1
CDR3aa: ASSTRTGGGSPLH

d_gene: TRBD2
v_gene: TRBV6-2/TRBV6-3
CDR3aa: ASSRTSGTYEQY

d_gene: TRBD2
v_gene: TRBV24-1
CDR3aa: ATSDSTSGENTGELF

d_gene: TRBD2
v_gene: TRBV5-5
CDR3aa: ASSPTSGSYEQY

d_gene: .
v_gene: TRBV4-1
CDR3aa: ASRSPGRGGGLYGYT

d_gene: TRBD1
v_gene: TRBV7-3
CDR3aa: ASSLTGQSNEKLF

d_gene: .
v_gene: TRBV21-1
CDR3aa: ASSIALGQGASDEQF

d_gene: .
v_gene: TRBV5-1
CDR3aa: ASSLGQGSYNEQF

d_gene: TRBD1
v_gene: TRBV6-5
CDR3aa: ASSSGTASSYEQY

d_gene: .
v_gene: TRBV4-1
CDR3aa: ASGGGRQPQH

d_gene: TRBD2
v_gene: TRBV6-4
CDR3aa: ASSRTSGGLYNEQF

d_gene: .
v_gene: TRBV30
CDR3aa: AWSVQIQETQY

d_gene: .
v_gene: TRBV18
CDR3aa: ASSQPAGLANTGELF

d_gene: .
v_gene: TRBV27
CDR3aa: ASSLSEGFGYT

d_gene: TRBD2
v_gene: TRBV2
CDR3aa: ASSLPGRGGPNIQY

d_gene: .
v_gene: TRBV10-3
CDR3aa: AISPPPGVNTEAF

d_gene: TRBD1
v_gene: TRBV6-5
CDR3aa: ASRRTGLETQY

d_gene: .
v_gene: TRBV6-6
CDR3aa: ASSYVSDEQY

d_gene: .
v_gene: TRBV2
CDR3aa: ASSGNGDRTVDYNQPQH

d_gene: .
v_gene: TRBV12-5
CDR3aa: ASGLVQESGNTIY

d_gene: .
v_gene: TRBV4-1
CDR3aa: ASSQEFRALQPQH

d_gene: .
v_gene: TRBV19
CDR3aa: ASTTNQGEGYGYT

d_gene: TRBD1
v_gene: TRBV6-5
CDR3aa: ASSYWDRGLNTQY

d_gene: .
v_gene: TRBV5-1
CDR3aa: ASNPPGSNEQF

d_gene: TRBD1
v_gene: TRBV6-5
CDR3aa: ASRHGDRGYGYT

d_gene: .
v_gene: TRBV7-2
CDR3aa: ASSLDPSTAGGGNQPQH

d_gene: TRBD1
v_gene: TRBV6-5
CDR3aa: ASRGDRGNSPLH

d_gene: .
v_gene: TRBV21-1
CDR3aa: ASSWGRGNTGELF

d_gene: TRBD1
v_gene: TRBV3-1/TRBV3-2
CDR3aa: ASSHPGQGAEKTQY